Sequencing of this T cell receptor (beta chain) was carried out in a study of T cell clusters in autoimmune cytopenias. Findings and caveats of the study: The T cell clusters were defined only in silico, without experimental functional validation.

Germline CDR1 is MNHNS and CDR2 is SASEGT. The CDR3 has 11 residues. TRB amplification used around 0.25 ug of peripheral blood genomic DNA. Multiplex touch-down PCR amplified TRB using TRB-A and TRB-B pools in one tube. One entry per CDR3 protein, without DNA, is what TCRdb gives after re-calling the multiplex PCR reads. The sample's table shows about 9,500 distinct CDR3 sequences. This clonotype is called medium-sized based on its frequency. The antigen is undetermined. The sample consisted of peripheral blood. The rearrangement joins TRBV6-1 to TRBJ1-2. The source of this sequence is a human donor with an autoimmune cytopenia or autoimmune hepatitis (not recorded which). CDR3: CASSSNYGYTF.